This T cell receptor (beta chain) was identified in a study of T-cell memory formation after mild COVID-19. With 4 bases removed from V and 4 bases from J, the gap between germline ends came to 8 bases. The CDR3 has 13 amino acids. Study-wide results and caveats: Shrinking CD4+ clones resided mostly in CM and EM, and CD8+ ones in EMRA. Clonal second-wave expansions that peaked on day 37 had unconfirmed SARS-CoV-2 specificity.

As concerns this clonotype: Its antigen is unknown.

TCRdb used MiXCR to reprocess the 5' RACE reads, holding one entry per CDR3 protein. The sample records about 100,000 distinct CDR3 sequences, 11% being singletons. V gene TRBV12-3 or TRBV12-4 combines with J gene TRBJ1-3; D is uncertain. Sequencing was carried out using PBMCs or a T cell subset sorted from them (not recorded which). This receptor was identified in a man between 18 and 35 years old who had mild COVID-19 (a few samples of this study predate the infection). Cell type and time point are not known. The CDR3 sequence: CASSSVRGNTIYF. Written as DNA, the CDR3 is TGTGCCAGCAGTTCAGTCAGGGGAAACACCATATATTTT.